This passage covers 5 T cell receptor beta chains from one sample sequenced in a study of blood T cells in healthy people across ages. A sample-barcoded 5' primer and a J-beta primer mix were used in a second PCR of roughly 7 to 11 cycles. TCRdb independently ran MiXCR on the 5' RACE reads; one entry per CDR3 protein. The data contain around 1,000,000 distinct CDR3 sequences, approximately 25% of them singletons. This same sample was also taken into another study, of T cells of mothers and their children.

Sequencing was carried out using blood. These receptor sequences come from a girl aged 2-10 years in good health.

This chain connects TRBV7-9 to TRBJ1-1; D possibly corresponds to TRBD1 (6 bases). From germline, CDR1 is SEHNR and CDR2 FQNEAQ (reference sequence). The CDR3 loop spans 14 amino acids. The V and J ends lost 5 bases and 11 bases respectively, with 21 bases between them. The CDR3 reads CASSGEGEWGKAFF. CDR3 sequence (DNA): TGTGCCAGCAGCGGCGAGGGGGAGTGGGGTAAGGCTTTCTTT.

V is TRBV14 and J is TRBJ2-2; no firm D call. The V and J ends lost 5 bases and 5 bases respectively, with 12 bases between them. The CDR3 sequence is 14 residues long. The germline V gene encodes CDR1 SGHDN and CDR2 FVKESK. CDR3 protein: CASSTQLSTGELFF. The DNA for the CDR3 is TGTGCCAGCAGCACCCAATTATCAACCGGGGAGCTGTTTTTT. The full variable domain, completed using reference TRBV14 and TRBJ2-2, is EAGVTQFPSHSVIEKGQTVTLRCDPISGHDNLYWYRRVMGKEIKFLLHFVKESKQDESGMPNNRFLAERTGGTYSTLKVQPAELEDSGVYFCASSTQLSTGELFFGEGSRLTVL.

This sequence joins TRBV5-1 and TRBJ2-5; D gene ambiguous. The DNA matches TRBJ2-7 better at its end, which makes the J call doubtful. CDR3 length: 15 amino acids. CDR1 is SGHRS, CDR2 YFSETQ, per germline. As DNA, the CDR3 is TGCGCCAGCAGCTTGGAGGGCAGTTCGATCTACGAGCAGTACTTC. Translated, it gives CASSLEGSSIYEQYF.

This clonotype was picked up a small number of times. The chain employs TRBV5-5 and TRBJ2-1; 8 bases line up with TRBD2. The germline V gene has CDR1 SGHKS and CDR2 YYEKEE (reference sequence). The CDR3 sequence is 16 residues long. The V gene end was trimmed by 7 bases and the J gene end by 1 base; junction bases not matched to a gene: 10. This chain's CDR3 is CASCIGGLGSYNEQFF. CDR3 coding DNA: TGTGCCAGCTGCATCGGGGGACTAGGGTCCTACAATGAGCAGTTCTTC.

This clonotype was observed a handful of times. V and J are TRBV5-1 and TRBJ2-5; D is possibly TRBD2 (5 bases). Per the germline V gene, CDR1 is SGHRS and CDR2 is YFSETQ. V was clipped by 0 bases and J by 0 bases, with 9 bases between them. The CDR3 is 15 residues long. The CDR3 here is CASSLVWGDQETQYF. CDR3 nucleotide sequence: TGCGCCAGCAGCTTGGTGTGGGGAGACCAAGAGACCCAGTACTTC.